These T cell receptor beta chains were read from a single sample in a study of cytomegalovirus exposure and HLA in healthy donors. Assay: immunoSEQ multiplex PCR; the TCRdb copy retains only in-frame clones and omits some. The data show 250,000 to 350,000 clones, approximately 80% seen once. The sequencing input was PBMCs. All receptors come from a girl aged 2 to 9 in good health and CMV-seronegative. The CDR3 runs from the conserved cysteine through the conserved F or W. The D gene is left open where the match is weak. Clone size is given for some rows only: seen once, a few or many times, or a class if the clone is expanded.

V gene,D gene,J gene,clone size,CDR3 protein,CDR3 DNA
TRBV13,.,TRBJ2-7,.,CASSLSGEQYF,TGCGCCAGCAGCTTATCGGGGGAGCAGTACTTC
TRBV7-2,.,TRBJ1-2,.,CASSFSPSGAFGIGYTF,TGTGCCAGCAGCTTCTCCCCTTCTGGGGCGTTTGGGATTGGCTACACCTTC
TRBV18,.,TRBJ2-3,.,CASSPTRQAVASTDTQYF,TGTGCCAGCTCACCTACTAGACAGGCCGTTGCTAGCACAGATACGCAGTATTTT
TRBV20-1,.,TRBJ1-1,.,CSAPGTEAFF,TGCAGTGCTCCGGGGACTGAAGCTTTCTTT
TRBV11-2,TRBD2,TRBJ2-7,.,CASSWGISGRGSYEQYF,TGTGCCAGCAGCTGGGGAATTAGCGGGAGAGGTTCCTACGAGCAGTACTTC
TRBV5-1,TRBD1,TRBJ2-1,once,CASSWGQGAWQFF,TGCGCCAGCAGCTGGGGACAGGGGGCTTGGCAGTTCTTC
TRBV11-2,.,TRBJ2-1,.,CASSFSTNNEQFF,TGTGCCAGCAGCTTCTCCACAAACAATGAGCAGTTCTTC
TRBV19,TRBD2,TRBJ2-1,few,CASSISGGFYNEQFF,TGTGCCAGTAGTATTAGCGGGGGGTTCTACAATGAGCAGTTCTTC
TRBV5-6,TRBD2,TRBJ2-5,few,CASSLGSSGGVGETQYF,TGTGCCAGCAGCTTGGGTTCTAGCGGGGGGGTCGGAGAGACCCAGTACTTC
TRBV5-1,.,TRBJ2-7,.,CASSFQGSHEQYF,TGCGCCAGCAGCTTCCAGGGGAGCCACGAGCAGTACTTC
TRBV19,TRBD2,TRBJ2-7,.,CASQPAGLGSYEQYF,TGTGCCAGCCAGCCAGCGGGACTTGGATCCTACGAGCAGTACTTC
TRBV6-1,.,TRBJ2-1,.,CASSRLRESYNEQFF,TGTGCCAGCAGCCGGTTACGGGAATCCTACAATGAGCAGTTCTTC
TRBV6-6,.,TRBJ1-1,.,CASSYSSKGVTEAFF,TGTGCCAGCAGTTACTCGTCGAAGGGAGTCACTGAAGCTTTCTTT
TRBV15,.,TRBJ2-3,.,CATSRVTRGVSDTQYF,TGTGCCACCAGCAGAGTGACTCGGGGAGTTTCAGATACGCAGTATTTT
TRBV30,TRBD1,TRBJ1-5,.,CAWSPQGSWNQPQHF,TGTGCCTGGAGTCCACAGGGGAGTTGGAATCAGCCCCAGCATTTT
TRBV7-9,.,TRBJ2-7,.,CSSSPPYERISYEQYF,TGTTCCAGCAGCCCCCCCTACGAGCGGATATCCTACGAGCAGTACTTC
TRBV6-5,TRBD2,TRBJ2-7,.,CASSYLTSGSSYEQYF,TGTGCCAGCAGTTACCTCACTAGCGGTAGCTCCTACGAGCAGTACTTC
TRBV28,TRBD2,TRBJ2-3,.,CASSATSYRTSGRADTQYF,TGTGCCAGCAGTGCCACCTCTTATAGGACTAGCGGGAGGGCAGATACGCAGTATTTT
TRBV10-2,.,TRBJ2-7,.,CASSSPLYEQYF,TGCGCCAGCAGTTCCCCACTCTACGAGCAGTACTTC
TRBV28,.,TRBJ2-7,.,CASSGAHYEQYF,TGTGCCAGCAGTGGAGCACACTACGAGCAGTACTTC
TRBV27,TRBD2,TRBJ2-7,.,CASSSWTSGTYEQYF,TGTGCCAGCAGTTCATGGACTAGCGGGACCTACGAGCAGTACTTC
TRBV9,TRBD2,TRBJ2-1,.,CASSPPTGLADYNEQFF,TGTGCCAGCAGCCCCCCAACGGGACTAGCGGACTACAATGAGCAGTTCTTC
TRBV6-5,.,TRBJ2-3,.,CASSYSQAPSTDTQYF,TGTGCCAGCAGTTACTCCCAGGCCCCTAGCACAGATACGCAGTATTTT
TRBV7-4,TRBD2,TRBJ2-3,.,CASSPRRKRDLRPDTQYF,TGTGCCAGCAGCCCCCGACGCAAGCGGGATCTTCGCCCAGATACGCAGTATTTT
TRBV30,TRBD1,TRBJ2-2,.,CAWTGGYTGELFF,TGTGCCTGGACAGGGGGCTACACCGGGGAGCTGTTTTTT
TRBV29-1,TRBD1,TRBJ1-2,.,CSVGAGTGGIGYTF,TGCAGCGTTGGGGCCGGGACAGGGGGCATTGGCTACACCTTC
TRBV12-5,.,TRBJ1-1,.,CASGFMTSQSDTEAFF,TGTGCTAGTGGTTTTATGACGTCCCAAAGCGACACTGAAGCTTTCTTT
TRBV5-4,.,TRBJ1-1,.,CASSLDGQSEAFF,TGTGCCAGCAGCTTGGATGGACAGTCTGAAGCTTTCTTT
TRBV19,TRBD2,TRBJ2-7,.,CASSVTSGGSYEQYF,TGTGCCAGTAGTGTGACTAGCGGGGGCTCCTACGAGCAGTACTTC
TRBV28,.,TRBJ1-1,.,CASSTRWTVTNTEAFF,TGTGCCAGCAGTACCCGGTGGACAGTAACGAACACTGAAGCTTTCTTT
TRBV28,.,TRBJ1-5,few,CASTRGKWIQPQHF,TGTGCCAGCACAAGGGGGAAGTGGATACAGCCCCAGCATTTT
TRBV5-6,.,TRBJ1-3,.,CASSLWTENTIYF,TGTGCCAGCAGCCTTTGGACAGAGAACACCATATATTTT
TRBV7-3,.,TRBJ2-1,once,CASSPEGGRPEQFF,TGTGCCAGCAGCCCCGAGGGGGGGCGGCCCGAGCAGTTCTTC
TRBV6-6,.,TRBJ1-2,once,CASSPGVLLVGYTF,TGTGCCAGCAGTCCGGGGGTATTATTGGTTGGCTACACCTTC
TRBV6-1,TRBD2,TRBJ2-1,.,CASRIAGGNEQFF,TGTGCCAGCCGCATAGCGGGAGGCAATGAGCAGTTCTTC
TRBV2,.,TRBJ2-2,.,CASSEPDSFTGELFF,TGTGCCAGCAGTGAACCCGACAGCTTCACCGGGGAGCTGTTTTTT
TRBV28,.,TRBJ1-2,.,CASRESANYGYTF,TGTGCCAGCAGGGAGTCGGCTAACTATGGCTACACCTTC
TRBV7-8,.,TRBJ1-2,.,CASSPDQEGLGYTF,TGTGCCAGCAGCCCCGATCAGGAGGGACTTGGCTACACCTTC
TRBV5-1,TRBD1,TRBJ1-5,.,CASSLEGQGRQPQHF,TGCGCCAGCAGCTTGGAAGGACAGGGCAGGCAGCCCCAGCATTTT
TRBV9,TRBD2,TRBJ2-1,.,CASSVGGRGGPYNEQFF,TGTGCCAGCAGCGTAGGGGGCCGGGGGGGCCCTTACAATGAGCAGTTCTTC
TRBV9,.,TRBJ1-3,few,CASSVAPLYSGNTIYF,TGTGCCAGCAGCGTAGCTCCACTTTACTCTGGAAACACCATATATTTT
TRBV19,.,TRBJ2-6,.,CASSNYGLIGAGANVLTF,TGTGCCAGTAGCAACTACGGCCTTATCGGGGCTGGGGCCAACGTCCTGACTTTC
TRBV9,TRBD1,TRBJ2-1,.,CASSVEQGAIEQFF,TGTGCCAGCAGCGTAGAACAGGGGGCCATTGAGCAGTTCTTC
TRBV19,TRBD1,TRBJ2-3,.,CASSIGSGGAHTDTQYF,TGTGCCAGTAGTATAGGCTCAGGGGGAGCACACACAGATACGCAGTATTTT
TRBV5-1,.,TRBJ2-5,.,CASSLVTGPETQYF,TGCGCCAGCAGCTTGGTGACAGGCCCGGAGACCCAGTACTTC
TRBV27,TRBD1,TRBJ1-5,once,CASSTGQGNNQPQHF,TGTGCCAGCAGTACGGGACAGGGGAACAATCAGCCCCAGCATTTT
TRBV5-1,TRBD1,TRBJ2-2,.,CASGNRGRADTGELFF,TGCGCCAGCGGGAACAGGGGGCGCGCAGACACCGGGGAGCTGTTTTTT
TRBV5-6,TRBD1,TRBJ1-2,.,CASSWAQEDRKRGYGYTF,TGTGCCAGCAGCTGGGCGCAGGAGGACAGGAAGAGAGGGTATGGCTACACCTTC
TRBV6-5,TRBD1,TRBJ2-7,.,CASSYWDRGLYEQYF,TGTGCCAGCAGTTATTGGGACAGGGGGCTATACGAGCAGTACTTC
TRBV4-2,TRBD2,TRBJ2-2,.,CASSPRSSGRGTGELFF,TGTGCCAGCAGCCCAAGGTCTAGCGGGAGGGGAACCGGGGAGCTGTTTTTT
TRBV27,.,TRBJ1-2,.,CASFPTGTRHYGYTF,TGTGCCAGTTTTCCGACCGGGACAAGGCACTATGGCTACACCTTC
TRBV5-8,TRBD2,TRBJ2-1,few,CASSIDLSGGTTSYNEQFF,TGTGCCAGCAGCATAGACCTTAGCGGGGGGACGACCTCCTACAATGAGCAGTTCTTC